This TCR beta chain was captured in a study of shared clonotypes between healthy human individuals. Unsorted samples relied on around 100 million PBMCs, which served as the source of genomic DNA. Some clones are missing from TCRdb's copy, which holds only in-frame ones; the method was immunoSEQ multiplex PCR. In the table there are fewer than 650,000 clones, 70% to 80% of which are singletons. The clonotype comes from a woman aged 40 to 55 in good health. Some clones in this sample may be carry-over from other donors' samples. The specimen was PBMCs.

CDR3 in DNA: TGTGCCAGCAGCCTACCCGGGACTTCGTCCGGGGAGCTGTTTTTT. Translated: CASSLPGTSSGELFF. The V call is TRBV7-9, the J call TRBJ2-2; TRBD2 might be the D (6 bases). CDR1 SEHNR and CDR2 FQNEAQ come from the germline V gene (reference sequence). The CDR3 has 15 residues. Between the trimmed V and J ends, which lost 5 bases and 6 bases, there was a span of 16 bases.